This TCR beta chain was recorded in a study of blood T cell repertoires in COVID-19. About the study: T cells, B-cell-depleted T cells, or PBMCs supplied cDNA or gDNA.

The V gene lost 4 bases and the J gene lost 4 bases, with 7 bases spanning the gap. Germline values: CDR1 SNHLY, CDR2 FYNNEI. CDR3 length: 13 residues. Here immunoSEQ multiplex PCR was the method, and the copy in TCRdb shows in-frame clones only, minus some. The table lists more than 85,000 clones, around 87% of them singletons. The sample comprised peripheral blood. The V and J genes are TRBV2 and TRBJ2-2; D remains ambiguous. The TCR sequence derives from a man between 45 and 60 years old with active or convalescent COVID-19. CDR3 bases: TGTGCCAGCAGTGGACTCGGCACCGGGGAGCTGTTTTTT. Its translation is CASSGLGTGELFF.